The 22 T cell receptor beta chains below all came from one sample that was sequenced in a study of T cells in Graves' hyperthyroidism and ophthalmopathy. The source material, RNA transcripts, was used to amplify TCR beta CDR3 regions. A first-round RT-PCR of the TCR CDR3 used the HTBI primer set. TCRdb re-called the multiplex PCR reads through MiXCR, storing one row per CDR3 protein. Among 300,000 or so distinct CDR3 sequences listed, around 17% were seen once. The sequenced sample consisted of blood. The receptors come from a man aged 25-40 years with Graves' hyperthyroidism.

This chain's CDR3 is CSARVRGSYEQYF. In DNA form, the CDR3 reads TGCAGTGCTAGAGTGCGGGGGTCCTACGAGCAGTACTTC. The chain carries TRBV20-1 and TRBJ2-7, with TRBD2 matching 7 bases. CDR1 and CDR2 (germline): DFQATT, SNEGSKA (reference sequence). V dropped 1 base and J dropped 1; count of bases not matched to a gene: 1. The CDR3 has 13 amino acids.

This clonotype was detected ten times or more. The J gene is TRBJ2-3, the V gene TRBV18; the D gene is possibly TRBD2 (5 bases). CDR3 size: 11 residues. CDR1 and CDR2 from the germline V gene are KGHSH and LQKENI. V dropped 6 bases and J dropped 6 bases, with 7 bases sitting between them. CDR3 region: CASSRGDTQYF. CDR3 nucleotide sequence: TGTGCCAGCTCCCGCGGGGATACGCAGTATTTT.

This clonotype was seen many times. This sequence joins TRBV7-3 and TRBJ1-5; D gene uncertain. V was clipped by 1 base and J by 7 bases, with 8 bases between them. The CDR3 is 13 amino acids. Germline V CDR1 and CDR2: SGHTA, FQGTGA. DNA for the CDR3: TGTGCCAGCAGCTTAAGGTTCGGGCAGCCCCAGCATTTT. This codes for CASSLRFGQPQHF.

At least ten counts were recorded for this clonotype. The chain links TRBV7-6 to TRBJ1-2; D remains ambiguous. With 1 base removed from V and 7 bases from J, the gap between germline ends came to 13 bases. The CDR3 has 14 amino acids. Germline V gene lookup returns CDR1 SGHVS and CDR2 FNYEAQ. The CDR3 DNA reads as TGTGCCAGCAGCTTAGGGCCCGCCAGCGGTGGCTACACCTTC. Translation gives CASSLGPASGGYTF.

The chain carries TRBV6-1 and TRBJ2-3; 12 bases are shared with TRBD2. Germline trimming cut 7 bases from V and 4 bases from J; bases unmatched to any gene: 12. Germline CDR1 reads MNHNS; CDR2 reads SASEGT. The CDR3 loop spans 17 amino acids. As DNA, the CDR3 is TGTGCCAGCACGACTAGCGGGAGTTTAATACATTCAGATACGCAGTATTTT. Translating it yields CASTTSGSLIHSDTQYF.

V usage is TRBV6-2 or TRBV6-3 and J usage is TRBJ1-3; TRBD1 is a possible D gene (5 bases). Between the trimmed V and J ends, which lost 5 bases and 0 bases, there was a span of 11 bases. CDR3 length: 15 residues. The V gene's germline CDR1 is MNHEY and CDR2 SVGEGT. This chain's CDR3 is CASSGDGRSGNTIYF. The CDR3 nucleotides read TGTGCCAGCAGTGGGGACGGTCGCTCTGGAAACACCATATATTTT.

V usage is TRBV28 and J usage is TRBJ2-4; 9 positions match TRBD1. In germline, CDR1 is MDHEN, CDR2 SYDVKM. The length of the CDR3 is 13 residues. The junction had 6 bases not matched to a gene; V was cut back by 9 bases and J by 6 bases. CDR3: CASLQGAGNIQYF. Written as DNA, the CDR3 is TGTGCCAGTTTACAGGGGGCAGGAAACATTCAGTACTTC.

This clonotype was detected many times. The chain combines TRBV6-1 with TRBJ2-2; possibly TRBD2 for D (5 bases). V lost 6 bases and J lost 8, with 16 bases in between. Germline V gene sequence: CDR1 MNHNS, CDR2 SASEGT. This CDR3 region has 14 residues. This CDR3 reads CASSNSLAPGELFF. DNA of the CDR3: TGTGCCAGCAGCAACAGCCTAGCTCCGGGGGAGCTGTTTTTT.

The chain is built from TRBV9 and TRBJ2-6, with a tentative D call TRBD1 (6 bases). The V and J ends lost 7 bases and 0 bases respectively, with 11 bases between them. The CDR3 covers 15 residues. CDR1 SGDLS and CDR2 YYNGEE come from the germline V gene. The CDR3 is CASRQGISGANVLTF. The CDR3 region has the DNA TGTGCCAGCCGGCAGGGGATCTCTGGGGCCAACGTCCTGACTTTC.

This clonotype was counted only a few times. The chain uses TRBV20-1 and TRBJ2-4, with a tentative D call TRBD2 (5 bases). This CDR3 contains 13 residues. The germline gives CDR1 DFQATT, CDR2 SNEGSKA (reference sequence). Trimming removed 2 bases at V and 7 bases at J, with 12 bases between. CDR3 region: CSARSSGENIQYF. In DNA, the CDR3 is TGCAGTGCTAGATCCAGTGGGGAGAACATTCAGTACTTC.

This clonotype was found many times. CDR3: CASTILASTDTQYF. The CDR3 nucleotides are TGTGCCAGCACCATACTAGCGAGCACAGATACGCAGTATTTT. This chain joins TRBV12-3 or TRBV12-4 and TRBJ2-3; 7 nucleotides match TRBD2. V gave up 7 bases and J gave up 0 bases; unmatched junction bases: 4. The CDR3 is 14 residues long.

The chain recombines TRBV5-6 with TRBJ2-1; 7 nucleotides align to TRBD2. The CDR3 runs to 16 residues. The trim removed 0 bases at V and 10 bases at J, leaving 13 bases unmatched. Germline V gene data show CDR1 as SGHDT and CDR2 as YYEEEE. In DNA, the CDR3 is TGTGCCAGCAGCTTGGGAGGTCCCGCTGGGGGAGGGGAGCAGTTCTTC. It is translated as CASSLGGPAGGGEQFF.

This clonotype was detected a few times. V is TRBV29-1 and J is TRBJ1-1; TRBD1 is a possible D gene (6 bases). CDR1 and CDR2 (germline): SQVTM, ANQGSEA. V was clipped by 5 bases and J by 6 bases, with 16 bases between them. This CDR3 spans 13 amino acids. CDR3 protein: CSVTRDGGPEAFF. The CDR3 nucleotides read TGCAGCGTTACCCGGGATGGGGGCCCTGAAGCTTTCTTT.

The chain couples TRBV29-1 to TRBJ2-2; D uncertain. V was cut by 6 bases and J by 3 bases, with 14 bases left in between. The CDR3 is 14 residues long. The germline gives CDR1 SQVTM, CDR2 ANQGSEA. The CDR3 DNA reads TGCAGCGTGGAGTCCGGTTTTGACACCGGGGAGCTGTTTTTT. Residues: CSVESGFDTGELFF.

This clonotype was found many times. The V and J genes are TRBV11-2 and TRBJ2-1; TRBD2 matches at 14 bases. Per the germline V gene, CDR1 is SGHAT and CDR2 is FQNNGV. V was clipped by 5 bases and J by 4 bases; unmatched bases: 4. The CDR3 has 16 residues. In nucleotides, the CDR3 is TGTGCCAGCAGCGATAGACTAGCGGGAGGGTACAATGAGCAGTTCTTC. This translates into CASSDRLAGGYNEQFF.

The rearrangement uses TRBV12-3 or TRBV12-4 and TRBJ1-3; tentative D call: TRBD1 (6 bases). Trimming removed 8 bases from V and 1 base from J, with 12 bases in between. There are 14 residues in the CDR3. CDR3 residues: CASSGVRSGNTIYF. CDR3 bases: TGTGCCAGCTCAGGGGTACGATCTGGAAACACCATATATTTT.

This clonotype was observed many times. The chain is built from TRBV7-9 and TRBJ2-2, with D possibly matching TRBD1 (6 bases). Trimming removed 5 bases from V and 2 bases from J, with 9 bases in between. Germline lookup yields CDR1 SEHNR and CDR2 FQNEAQ (reference sequence). There are 14 residues in the CDR3. For the CDR3, the DNA is TGTGCCAGCAGCAACAGGGTCAACACCGGGGAGCTGTTTTTT. This encodes CASSNRVNTGELFF.

This clonotype was seen many times. V gene TRBV20-1 combines with J gene TRBJ2-7, with 12 bases identical to TRBD1. V gave up 0 bases and J gave up 2 bases; unmatched junction bases: 8. This CDR3 is 17 amino acids long. Looked up from germline, CDR1 is DFQATT and CDR2 is SNEGSKA (reference sequence). The CDR3 DNA reads TGCAGTGCTAGAGACGGGACAGGGGGCCCGGGGGCCTACGAGCAGTACTTC. It translates to CSARDGTGGPGAYEQYF.

This clonotype was counted many times. This chain links TRBV19 with TRBJ1-1; 7 nucleotides agree with TRBD1. CDR3 size: 13 residues. V shed 6 bases and J 1 base; nucleotides not matched to a gene: 2. Germline lookup yields CDR1 LNHDA and CDR2 SQIVND (reference sequence). CDR3 sequence reads: CASRDRRNTEAFF. The CDR3 nucleotides read TGTGCCAGTAGGGACAGGAGGAACACTGAAGCTTTCTTT.

Ten or more counts support this clonotype. The chain combines TRBV28 with TRBJ2-7; the match to TRBD1 covers 12 bases. Trimming took 6 bases from V and 7 from J; bases not matched to a gene: 10. Germline assignment: CDR1 MDHEN and CDR2 SYDVKM. CDR3 length equals 15 residues. The CDR3 loop is CASSSPGQGAREQYF. The CDR3 DNA reads as TGTGCCAGCAGCTCTCCGGGACAGGGGGCTCGGGAGCAGTACTTC.

A few counts support this clonotype. A clone one base away is much larger, so this may be a read error. CDR3 amino acids: CASSHASDNEQFF. The CDR3 nucleotides are TGTGCCAGCAGCCATGCTTCCGACAATGAGCAGTTCTTC. The chain links TRBV3-1 to TRBJ2-1, with D hard to call. This CDR3 region has 13 residues. The germline V gene has CDR1 LGHDT and CDR2 YNNKEL (reference sequence). Trimming left V 3 bases short and J 5 bases short, with 8 bases between.

Only a few counts were recorded for this clonotype. The chain links TRBV5-4 to TRBJ2-5, with 10 bases that match TRBD1. Unmatched junction bases numbered 4, after V lost 3 bases and J lost 5 bases. The germline gives CDR1 SGHNT, CDR2 YYREEE (reference sequence). The CDR3 consists of 14 residues. CDR3 DNA sequence: TGTGCCAGCAGCTCGACAGGGGGCTTGGAGACCCAGTACTTC. It codes for CASSSTGGLETQYF.